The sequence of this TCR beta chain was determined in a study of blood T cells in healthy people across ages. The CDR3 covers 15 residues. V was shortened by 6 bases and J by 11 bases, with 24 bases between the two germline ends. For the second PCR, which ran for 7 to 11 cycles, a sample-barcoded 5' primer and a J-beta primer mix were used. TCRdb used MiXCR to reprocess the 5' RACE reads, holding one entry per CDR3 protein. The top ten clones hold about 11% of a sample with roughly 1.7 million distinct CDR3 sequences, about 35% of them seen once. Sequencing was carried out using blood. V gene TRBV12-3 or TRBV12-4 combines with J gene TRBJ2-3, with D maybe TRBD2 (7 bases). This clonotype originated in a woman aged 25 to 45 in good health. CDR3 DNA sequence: TGTGCCAGCAGGGCTGAGGGGAGGGGGTCAGATGTGCAGTATTTT. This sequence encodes CASRAEGRGSDVQYF.